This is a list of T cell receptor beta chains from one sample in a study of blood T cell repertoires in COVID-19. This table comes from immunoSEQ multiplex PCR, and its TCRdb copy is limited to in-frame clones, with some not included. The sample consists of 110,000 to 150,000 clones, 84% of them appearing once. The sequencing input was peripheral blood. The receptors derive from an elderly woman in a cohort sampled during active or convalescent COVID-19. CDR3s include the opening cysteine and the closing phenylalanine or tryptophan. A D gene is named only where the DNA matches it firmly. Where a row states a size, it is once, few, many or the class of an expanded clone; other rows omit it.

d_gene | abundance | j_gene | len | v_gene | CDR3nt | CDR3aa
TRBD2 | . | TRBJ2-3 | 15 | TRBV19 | TGTGCCAGTAGTGTCCGGTCCGGCGGGGGAGATACGCAGTATTTT | CASSVRSGGGDTQYF
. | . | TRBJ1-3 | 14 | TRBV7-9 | TGTGCCAGCAGCCGTCAGGGTCCTGGAAACACCATATATTTT | CASSRQGPGNTIYF
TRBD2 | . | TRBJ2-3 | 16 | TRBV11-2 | TGTGCCAGCAGCTTCACGACTAGCGGGGGGGCAGATACGCAGTATTTT | CASSFTTSGGADTQYF
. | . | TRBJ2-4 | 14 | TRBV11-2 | TGTGCCAGCAGTTCCAGGCTAGCCAAAAACATTCAGTACTTC | CASSSRLAKNIQYF
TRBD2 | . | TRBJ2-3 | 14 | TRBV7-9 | TGTGCCAGCAGCCGGACTAGCGGGGGCGATACGCAGTATTTT | CASSRTSGGDTQYF
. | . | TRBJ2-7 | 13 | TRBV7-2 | TGTGCCAGCAGCTATACAGGCCGCTACGAGCAGTACTTC | CASSYTGRYEQYF
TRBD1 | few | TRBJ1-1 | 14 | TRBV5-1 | TGCGCCAGCAGCTTGACAGGGGTGAACACTGAAGCTTTCTTT | CASSLTGVNTEAFF
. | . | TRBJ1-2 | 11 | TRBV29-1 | TGCAGCGTTGGTGGGGGCTCTGGCTACACCTTC | CSVGGGSGYTF
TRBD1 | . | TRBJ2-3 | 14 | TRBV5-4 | TGTGCCAGCAGCCCGGGACAGTTAGGAGATACGCAGTATTTT | CASSPGQLGDTQYF
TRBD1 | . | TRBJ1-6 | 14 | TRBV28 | TGTGCCATCCGGGAAGGAGGGGGCAATTCACCCCTCCACTTT | CAIREGGGNSPLHF
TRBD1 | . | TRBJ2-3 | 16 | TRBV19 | TGTGCCAGTAGCATCGGGGGACAGGGGGGCCCAGATACGCAGTATTTT | CASSIGGQGGPDTQYF
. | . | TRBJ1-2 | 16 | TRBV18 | TGTGCCAGCTCACCACTGTTGGACGGGAGAGACTATGGCTACACCTTC | CASSPLLDGRDYGYTF
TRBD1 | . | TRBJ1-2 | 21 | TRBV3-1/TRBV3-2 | TGTGCCAGCAGCCAAGCCGCACATGAGCCGGACAGGGATGAAGCTAACTATGGCTACACCTTC | CASSQAAHEPDRDEANYGYTF
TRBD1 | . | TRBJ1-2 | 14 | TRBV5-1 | TGCGCCAGCAGCTTGGGGGACAGGGCGGGAGGCTACACCTTC | CASSLGDRAGGYTF
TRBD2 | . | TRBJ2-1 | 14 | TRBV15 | TGTGCCACCAGCAGGGGGGGGACGGGCAATGAGCAGTTCTTC | CATSRGGTGNEQFF
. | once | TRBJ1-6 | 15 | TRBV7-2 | TGTGCCAGCAGCCCCCAGTCGGGGGTAAGTTCACCCCTCCACTTT | CASSPQSGVSSPLHF
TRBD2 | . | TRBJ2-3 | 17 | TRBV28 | TGTGCCAGCAGTTTATACGACTCGGGACTAGATCCCGATACGCAGTATTTT | CASSLYDSGLDPDTQYF
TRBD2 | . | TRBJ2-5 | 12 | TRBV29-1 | TGCAGCGTTGGCGAAGCGGGGGAGACCCAGTACTTC | CSVGEAGETQYF
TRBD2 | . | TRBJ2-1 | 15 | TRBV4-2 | TGTGCCAGCAGCCCGGTATGGACTAGCAGTAATGAGCAGTTCTTC | CASSPVWTSSNEQFF
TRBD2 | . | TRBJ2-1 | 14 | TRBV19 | TGTGCCAGTAGGCCAGCGGGGGGGCGGAATGAGCAGTTCTTC | CASRPAGGRNEQFF
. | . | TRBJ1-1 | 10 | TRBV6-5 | TGTGCCAGCAGCCTCTATCGTGCTTTCTTT | CASSLYRAFF
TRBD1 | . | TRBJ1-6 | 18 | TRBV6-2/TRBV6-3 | TGTGCCAGCAGTTACTTTCACCGGCCGAAGGGGGCTAATTCACCCCTCCACTTT | CASSYFHRPKGANSPLHF
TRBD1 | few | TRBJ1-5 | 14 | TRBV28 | TGTGCCAGCAGTCCACAGGGGGCGGAGCAGCCCCAGCATTTT | CASSPQGAEQPQHF
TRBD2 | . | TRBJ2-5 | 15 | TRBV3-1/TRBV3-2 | TGTGCCAGCAGCTTAGGTAGCGGGAGGGGCTCGGCCCAGTACTTC | CASSLGSGRGSAQYF
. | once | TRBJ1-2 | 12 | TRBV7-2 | TGTGCCAGCAGCTTAACAGGCTATGGCTACACCTTC | CASSLTGYGYTF
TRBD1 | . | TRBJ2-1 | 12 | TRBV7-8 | TGTGCCAGCAGCCAAAGACAGGGTCTTTGGTTCTTC | CASSQRQGLWFF